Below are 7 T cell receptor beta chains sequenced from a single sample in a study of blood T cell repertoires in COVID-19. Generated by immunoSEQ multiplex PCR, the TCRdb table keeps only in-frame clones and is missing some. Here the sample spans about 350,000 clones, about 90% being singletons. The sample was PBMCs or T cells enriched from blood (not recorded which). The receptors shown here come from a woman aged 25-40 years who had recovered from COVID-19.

CDR3 amino acids: CASGGQSSYEQYF. DNA of the CDR3: TGTGCCAGCGGAGGACAGAGCTCCTACGAGCAGTACTTC. The gene calls are TRBV3-1 (or the pseudogene TRBV3-2) and TRBJ2-7, with D perhaps matching TRBD1 (6 bases). This CDR3 has 13 residues. Germline CDR1 LGHDT, CDR2 YNNKEL (reference sequence). V was trimmed by 8 bases and J by 0 bases, leaving 11 bases between them.

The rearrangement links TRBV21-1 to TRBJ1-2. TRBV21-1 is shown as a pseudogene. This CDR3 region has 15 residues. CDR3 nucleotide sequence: TGTGCCAGCCCGGGGTGGGTACAGAATTCCTATGGCTACACCTTC. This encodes CASPGWVQNSYGYTF.

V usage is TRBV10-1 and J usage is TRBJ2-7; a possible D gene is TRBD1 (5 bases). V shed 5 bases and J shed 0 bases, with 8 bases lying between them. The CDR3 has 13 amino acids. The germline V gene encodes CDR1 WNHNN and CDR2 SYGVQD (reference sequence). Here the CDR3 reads CASSPGSSYEQYF. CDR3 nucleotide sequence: TGCGCCAGCAGTCCAGGGTCCTCCTACGAGCAGTACTTC.

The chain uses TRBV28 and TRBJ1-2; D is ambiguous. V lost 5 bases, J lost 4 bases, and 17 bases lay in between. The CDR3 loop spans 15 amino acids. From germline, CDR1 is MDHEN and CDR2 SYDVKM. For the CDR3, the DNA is TGTGCCAGCAGTCTTCCTCCGGGTTTGAGCTATGGCTACACCTTC. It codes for CASSLPPGLSYGYTF.

CDR3 residues: CASSFIWGTRRETQYF. The CDR3 nucleotides read TGTGCCAGCAGCTTCATATGGGGGACTAGGAGAGAGACCCAGTACTTC. The gene calls are TRBV7-2 and TRBJ2-5; 8 nucleotides line up with TRBD2. The CDR3 runs to 16 residues. The V segment lost 3 bases and the J segment 4 bases; nucleotides outside the gene matches: 10. Germline V gene sequence: CDR1 SGHTA, CDR2 FQGNSA.

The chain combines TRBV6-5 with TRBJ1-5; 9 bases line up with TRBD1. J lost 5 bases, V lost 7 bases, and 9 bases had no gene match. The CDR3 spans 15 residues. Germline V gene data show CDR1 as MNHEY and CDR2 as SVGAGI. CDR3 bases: TGTGCCAGCAATCCCGGGACAGGGTTCGATCAGCCCCAGCATTTT. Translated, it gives CASNPGTGFDQPQHF.

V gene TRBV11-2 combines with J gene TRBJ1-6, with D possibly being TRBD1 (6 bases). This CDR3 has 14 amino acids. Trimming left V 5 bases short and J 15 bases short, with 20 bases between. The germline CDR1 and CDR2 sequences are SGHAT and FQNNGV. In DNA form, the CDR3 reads TGTGCCAGCAGCGAAAGTGGGACACGCACGGTCCTCCACTTT. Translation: CASSESGTRTVLHF. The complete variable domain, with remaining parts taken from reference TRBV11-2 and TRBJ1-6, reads EAGVAQSPRYKIIEKRQSVAFWCNPISGHATLYWYQQILGQGPKLLIQFQNNGVVDDSQLPKDRFSAERLKGVDSTLKIQPAKLEDSAVYLCASSESGTRTVLHFGNGTRLTVT.